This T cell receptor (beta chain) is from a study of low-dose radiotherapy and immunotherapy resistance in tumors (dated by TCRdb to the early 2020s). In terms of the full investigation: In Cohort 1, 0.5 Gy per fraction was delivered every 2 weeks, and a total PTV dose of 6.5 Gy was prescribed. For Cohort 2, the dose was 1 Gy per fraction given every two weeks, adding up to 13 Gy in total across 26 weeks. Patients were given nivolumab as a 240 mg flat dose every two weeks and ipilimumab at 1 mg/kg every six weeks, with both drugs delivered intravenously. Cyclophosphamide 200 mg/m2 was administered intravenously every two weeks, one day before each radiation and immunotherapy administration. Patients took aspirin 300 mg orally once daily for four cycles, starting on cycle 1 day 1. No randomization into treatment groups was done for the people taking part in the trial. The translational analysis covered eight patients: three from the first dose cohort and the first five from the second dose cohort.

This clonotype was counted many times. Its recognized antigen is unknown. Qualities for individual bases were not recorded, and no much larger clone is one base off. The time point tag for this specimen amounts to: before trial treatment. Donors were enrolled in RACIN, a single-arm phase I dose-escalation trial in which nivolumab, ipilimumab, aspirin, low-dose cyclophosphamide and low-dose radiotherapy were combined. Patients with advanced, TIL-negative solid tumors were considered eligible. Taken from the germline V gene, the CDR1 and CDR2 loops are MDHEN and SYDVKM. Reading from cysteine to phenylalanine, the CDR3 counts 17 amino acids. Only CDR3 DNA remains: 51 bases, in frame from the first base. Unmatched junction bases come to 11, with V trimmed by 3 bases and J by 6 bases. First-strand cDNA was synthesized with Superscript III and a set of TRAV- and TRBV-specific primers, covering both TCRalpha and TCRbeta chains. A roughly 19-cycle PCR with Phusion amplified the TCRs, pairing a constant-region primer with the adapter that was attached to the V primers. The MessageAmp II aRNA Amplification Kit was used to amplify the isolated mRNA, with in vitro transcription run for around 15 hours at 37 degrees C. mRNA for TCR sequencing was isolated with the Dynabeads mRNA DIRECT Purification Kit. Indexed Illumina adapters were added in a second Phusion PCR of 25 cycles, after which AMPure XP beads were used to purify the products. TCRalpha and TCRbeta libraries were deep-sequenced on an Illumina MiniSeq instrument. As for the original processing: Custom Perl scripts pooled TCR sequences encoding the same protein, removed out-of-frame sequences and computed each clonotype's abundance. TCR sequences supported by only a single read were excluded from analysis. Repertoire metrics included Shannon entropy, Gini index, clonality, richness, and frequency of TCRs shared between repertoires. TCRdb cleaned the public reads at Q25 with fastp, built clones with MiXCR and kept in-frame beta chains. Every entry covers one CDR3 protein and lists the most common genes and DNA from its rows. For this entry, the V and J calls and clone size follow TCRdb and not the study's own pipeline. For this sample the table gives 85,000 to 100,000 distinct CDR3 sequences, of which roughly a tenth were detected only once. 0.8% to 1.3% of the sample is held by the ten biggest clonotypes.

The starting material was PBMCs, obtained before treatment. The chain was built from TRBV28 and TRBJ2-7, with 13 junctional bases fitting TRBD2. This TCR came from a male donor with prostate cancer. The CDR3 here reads CASSFYILAGGPTEQYF. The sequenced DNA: TGTGCCAGCAGTTTCTATATACTAGCGGGAGGGCCAACCGAGCAGTACTTC. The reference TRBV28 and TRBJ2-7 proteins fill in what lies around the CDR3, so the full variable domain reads DVKVTQSSRYLVKRTGEKVFLECVQDMDHENMFWYRQDPGLGLRLIYFSYDVKMKEKGDIPEGYSVSREKKERFSLILESASTNQTSMYLCASSFYILAGGPTEQYFGPGTRLTVT.